This T cell receptor (beta chain) was identified in a study of T-cell reconstitution after alpha-beta-depleted transplantation in children. Study-wide points: A year post-transplant, T-cell counts and diversity derived mostly from newly produced T cells. Reportedly, alpha-beta T cells present about two months post-transplant originated from several hundred expanded clones of graft origin.

TCRbeta library preparation incorporated unique molecular identifiers. TCRdb reanalysed the PCR reads using MiXCR and keeps one entry per CDR3 protein. In the table there are about 17,000 distinct CDR3 sequences, approximately 5.2% of which are singletons. This clonotype is medium-sized by share. Its antigen is as yet unknown. CDR1 is SGHDT, CDR2 YYEEEE, per germline. The CDR3 consists of 14 residues. Trimming left V 5 bases short and J 1 base short, with 11 bases between. The material was PBMCs, obtained before TCRalphabeta/CD19-depleted stem cell transplant. The rearrangement links TRBV5-6 to TRBJ2-3; the D gene is possibly TRBD1 (6 bases). This TCR was recovered from a boy aged 5-17 years with acute lymphoblastic leukemia, due to receive a stem cell transplant. CDR3 nucleotide sequence: TGTGCCAGCAGTGAGACAGGAGGCACAGATACGCAGTATTTT. It translates to CASSETGGTDTQYF.